This T cell receptor beta chain is drawn from a study of cytomegalovirus exposure and HLA in healthy donors. The PCR made use of 60 Vbeta and 13 Jbeta primers. Profiled with immunoSEQ multiplex PCR; TCRdb holds only in-frame clones, not every one. The top ten clones hold 1.2% of a sample with roughly 140,000 clones, over 80% of them seen once. This CDR3 comprises 15 residues. Looked up from germline, CDR1 is LNHDA and CDR2 is SQIVND (reference sequence). Trimming stripped 3 bases from V and 0 bases from J, with 9 bases between. Specimen: PBMCs. The receptor was derived from a female donor in good health and CMV-seronegative. V and J are TRBV19 and TRBJ1-5, with D perhaps matching TRBD1 (5 bases). This CDR3 is CASSMGQNSNQPQHF. The CDR3 bases are TGTGCCAGTAGTATGGGGCAGAATAGCAATCAGCCCCAGCATTTT.